Listed here are 10 T cell receptor beta chains from one sample, sequenced in a study of T cells in Graves' hyperthyroidism and ophthalmopathy (dated by TCRdb to the late 2010s). The library was generated by multiplex PCR. The instrument was an Illumina HiSeq 2000. TCR beta CDR3 regions were amplified from RNA transcripts. The first round of RT-PCR for the TCR CDR3 was performed with the HTBI primer set and the Qiagen OneStep RT-PCR kit. Clones were called with MiXCR by TCRdb after fastp trimmed the public reads at Q25, and only in-frame beta chains were retained. Rows matching on CDR3 protein sequence are summarized as one entry with the most common DNA and genes. The sample table shows more than 550,000 distinct CDR3 sequences, and 45% are seen once. The ten biggest clones cover under 8.5% of the sample. Sequencing was done on a sample of peripheral blood or thyroid tissue (not recorded which). The source of these receptors is an adult man with Graves' disease, either hyperthyroidism or ophthalmopathy (not recorded which).

There are many counts of this clonotype. The chain recombines TRBV20-1 with TRBJ1-2, with D uncertain. With 1 base removed from V and 8 bases from J, the gap between germline ends came to 14 bases. This CDR3 is 13 amino acids long. Per the germline V gene, CDR1 is DFQATT and CDR2 is SNEGSKA (reference sequence). In DNA form, the CDR3 reads TGCAGTGCTAGAGTTTCGGCAGGAGGCGGCTACACCTTC. Its translation is CSARVSAGGGYTF.

The chain combines TRBV6-5 with TRBJ2-2, with D hard to call. Trimming took off 4 bases at V and 4 bases at J, with 13 bases between the two ends. CDR1 and CDR2 from the germline V gene are MNHEY and SVGAGI. The length of the CDR3 is 15 residues. CDR3 in DNA: TGTGCCAGCAGTTCTGGATCGGAAACCACCGGGGAGCTGTTTTTT. Residues: CASSSGSETTGELFF.

This clonotype was counted ten times or more. The V and J genes are TRBV12-3 or TRBV12-4 and TRBJ1-5; 7 bases are shared with TRBD1. CDR3 length equals 14 residues. Trimming at V came to 3 bases and at J to 6 bases, leaving 5 bases not matched to a gene. The CDR3 DNA reads as TGTGCCAGCAGTTTGAAGACAGGGACTCAGCCCCAGCATTTT. Protein: CASSLKTGTQPQHF.

This clonotype came up once. V usage is TRBV10-2 and J usage is TRBJ1-4, with D perhaps TRBD1 (6 bases). In germline, CDR1 is WSHSY, CDR2 SAAADI. This CDR3 contains 16 residues. The V gene lost 3 bases and the J gene lost 3 bases, with 14 bases spanning the gap. The CDR3 DNA sequence: TGCGCCAGCAGTGACGAGACGGCAGGGGCTAATGAAAAACTGTTTTTT. Its protein is CASSDETAGANEKLFF.

The chain carries TRBV10-3 and TRBJ2-5; TRBD1 agrees at 8 bases. Per germline, CDR1 ENHRY and CDR2 SYGVKD. The CDR3 loop spans 15 amino acids. The V gene end was trimmed by 10 bases and the J gene end by 3 bases; junction bases not matched to a gene: 13. The CDR3 region is CATYRDRTEKETQYF. The DNA of the CDR3 is TGTGCCACCTACCGGGACAGGACCGAGAAAGAGACCCAGTACTTC.

This rearrangement joins TRBV20-1 to TRBJ2-7, with 9 bases aligning to TRBD2. Trimming took 3 bases from V and 5 from J; bases not matched to a gene: 8. The CDR3 is made up of 14 amino acids. The germline gives CDR1 DFQATT, CDR2 SNEGSKA (reference sequence). The CDR3 spells CSASTLAGTHEQYF. DNA of the CDR3: TGCAGTGCTAGTACCCTAGCGGGAACCCACGAGCAGTACTTC.

The chain recombines TRBV25-1 with TRBJ2-5; 7 bases match TRBD1. With 1 base clipped from V and 5 bases from J, the junction kept 4 bases outside the gene matches. The CDR3 extends over 14 amino acids. CDR1 and CDR2 (germline): MGHDK, SYGVNS. CDR3 amino acids: CASSEFEGAETQYF. The CDR3 DNA is TGTGCCAGCAGTGAATTTGAGGGGGCGGAGACCCAGTACTTC.

This chain uses TRBV11-2 with TRBJ2-7, with 8 bases fitting TRBD2. This CDR3 comprises 14 residues. CDR1 and CDR2 from the germline V gene are SGHAT and FQNNGV. The trim removed 5 bases at V and 7 bases at J, leaving 10 bases unmatched. CDR3 in amino acids: CASSMGGSGSEQYF. DNA of the CDR3: TGTGCCAGCAGCATGGGGGGAAGCGGGAGTGAGCAGTACTTC.

This chain connects TRBV29-1 to TRBJ1-1; the D gene is possibly TRBD1 (5 bases). The CDR3 contains 16 residues. Trimming took off 4 bases at V and 8 bases at J, with 26 bases between the two ends. From germline, CDR1 is SQVTM and CDR2 ANQGSEA. CDR3 amino acids: CSVASQQGRGTAEAFF. CDR3 nucleotides: TGCAGCGTTGCGTCTCAGCAGGGACGTGGCACAGCCGAAGCTTTCTTT.

The chain carries TRBV5-1 and TRBJ1-1; TRBD1 matches at 9 bases. The CDR3 consists of 14 residues. J gave up 7 bases and V 3 bases, and 7 bases lay outside the gene matches. In germline, CDR1 is SGHRS, CDR2 YFSETQ. The CDR3 loop reads CASSSGQGIIEAFF. The CDR3 bases are TGCGCCAGCAGCTCGGGACAGGGAATTATTGAAGCTTTCTTT.